Below are 5 T cell receptor beta chains sequenced from a single sample in a study of cytomegalovirus exposure and HLA in healthy donors. Amplification used 60 Vbeta primers and 13 Jbeta primers. Some clones are missing from TCRdb's copy, which holds only in-frame ones; the method was immunoSEQ multiplex PCR. The top ten hold roughly 3.7% of the sample, which has some 85,000 clones, around 77% seen once. Source material: PBMCs. These receptors were obtained from a man in his thirties or forties in good health and CMV-seronegative.

The chain has TRBV6-5 and TRBJ2-5, with D possibly TRBD1 on 5 matching bases. This CDR3 contains 16 residues. V lost 0 bases and J lost 5, with 16 bases in between. The germline CDR1 and CDR2 sequences are MNHEY and SVGAGI. The CDR3 region is CASSYSKSLGVETQYF. CDR3 coding DNA: TGTGCCAGCAGTTACTCGAAGTCCTTAGGGGTGGAGACCCAGTACTTC.

This chain links TRBV5-1 with TRBJ2-3; 8 bases align to TRBD2. Germline V gives CDR1 SGHRS, CDR2 YFSETQ. Unmatched junction bases numbered 1, after V lost 0 bases and J lost 1 base. CDR3 length: 15 amino acids. CDR3 nucleotides: TGCGCCAGCAGCTTGGACGGGGGGGGCACAGATACGCAGTATTTT. It encodes CASSLDGGGTDTQYF.

V gene TRBV7-2 combines with J gene TRBJ2-3; 11 nucleotides agree with TRBD2. V lost 5 bases and J lost 1; bases outside the gene matches: 2. Per germline, CDR1 SGHTA and CDR2 FQGNSA. The CDR3 is 15 amino acids. The CDR3 is CASSQLAGGTDTQYF. CDR3 nucleotides: TGTGCCAGCAGCCAACTAGCGGGGGGCACAGATACGCAGTATTTT. The complete variable domain, with remaining parts taken from reference TRBV7-2 and TRBJ2-3, reads GAGVSQSPSNKVTEKGKDVELRCDPISGHTALYWYRQSLGQGLEFLIYFQGNSAPDKSGLPSDRFSAERTGGSVSTLTIQRTQQEDSAVYLCASSQLAGGTDTQYFGPGTRLTVL.

The V call is TRBV6-1, the J call TRBJ1-4; perhaps TRBD1 as D (5 bases). The CDR3 consists of 15 residues. V dropped 4 bases and J dropped 1 base, with 10 bases sitting between them. From germline, CDR1 is MNHNS and CDR2 SASEGT. CDR3 nucleotides: TGTGCCAGCAGTGTACGCAGGGAAACTAATGAAAAACTGTTTTTT. The encoded protein is CASSVRRETNEKLFF.

The genes are TRBV5-1 and TRBJ2-4, with a possible D match to TRBD1 (5 bases). The V end was cut by 4 bases, the J end by 7 bases, with 12 bases between. CDR1 and CDR2 from the germline V gene are SGHRS and YFSETQ. The CDR3 runs 13 residues. CDR3 residues: CASSETGLNIQYF. The CDR3 nucleotides read TGCGCCAGCAGCGAAACAGGTTTGAACATTCAGTACTTC.